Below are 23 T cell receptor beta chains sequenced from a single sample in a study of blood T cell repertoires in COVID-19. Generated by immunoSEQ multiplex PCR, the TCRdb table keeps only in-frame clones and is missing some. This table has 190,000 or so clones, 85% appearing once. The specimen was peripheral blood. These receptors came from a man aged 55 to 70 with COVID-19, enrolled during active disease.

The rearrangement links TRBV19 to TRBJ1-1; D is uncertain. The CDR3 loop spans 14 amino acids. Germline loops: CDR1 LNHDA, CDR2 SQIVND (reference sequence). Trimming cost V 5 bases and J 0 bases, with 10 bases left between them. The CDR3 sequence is CASSVLALNTEAFF. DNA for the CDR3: TGTGCCAGTAGTGTACTTGCCCTGAACACTGAAGCTTTCTTT.

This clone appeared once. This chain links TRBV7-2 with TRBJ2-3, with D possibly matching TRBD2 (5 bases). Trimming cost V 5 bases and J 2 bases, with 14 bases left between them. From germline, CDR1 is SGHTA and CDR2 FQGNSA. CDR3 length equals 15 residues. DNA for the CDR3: TGTGCCAGCAGCCTCGGTGGGAGCTTCACAGATACGCAGTATTTT. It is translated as CASSLGGSFTDTQYF. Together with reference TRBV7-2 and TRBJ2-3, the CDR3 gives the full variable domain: GAGVSQSPSNKVTEKGKDVELRCDPISGHTALYWYRQSLGQGLEFLIYFQGNSAPDKSGLPSDRFSAERTGGSVSTLTIQRTQQEDSAVYLCASSLGGSFTDTQYFGPGTRLTVL.

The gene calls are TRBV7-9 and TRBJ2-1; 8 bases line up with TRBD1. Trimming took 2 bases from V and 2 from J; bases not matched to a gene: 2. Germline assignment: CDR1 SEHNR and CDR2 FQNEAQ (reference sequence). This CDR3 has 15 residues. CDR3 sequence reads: CASSLLQGAYNEQFF. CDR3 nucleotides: TGTGCCAGCAGCTTATTACAGGGGGCCTACAATGAGCAGTTCTTC.

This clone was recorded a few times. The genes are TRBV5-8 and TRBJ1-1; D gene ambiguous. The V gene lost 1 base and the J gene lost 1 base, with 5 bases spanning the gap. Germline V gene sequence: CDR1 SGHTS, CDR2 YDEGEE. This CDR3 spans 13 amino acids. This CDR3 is CASSLWQNTEAFF. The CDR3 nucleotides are TGTGCCAGCAGCTTGTGGCAGAACACTGAAGCTTTCTTT.

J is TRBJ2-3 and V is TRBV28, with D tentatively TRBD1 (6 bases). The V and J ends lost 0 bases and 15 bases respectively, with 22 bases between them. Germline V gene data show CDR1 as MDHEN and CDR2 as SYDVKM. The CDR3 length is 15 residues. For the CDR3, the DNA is TGTGCCAGCAGTTTATGGGGGCAGAGGGGGTATCGCGAATATTTT. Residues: CASSLWGQRGYREYF.

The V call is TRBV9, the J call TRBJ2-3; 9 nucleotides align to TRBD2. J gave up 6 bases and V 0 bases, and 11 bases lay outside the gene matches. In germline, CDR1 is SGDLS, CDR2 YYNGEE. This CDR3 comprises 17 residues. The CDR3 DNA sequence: TGTGCCAGCAGCGTAGGTCCGGGGGCGGGAGGGGGCGATACGCAGTATTTT. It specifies CASSVGPGAGGGDTQYF.

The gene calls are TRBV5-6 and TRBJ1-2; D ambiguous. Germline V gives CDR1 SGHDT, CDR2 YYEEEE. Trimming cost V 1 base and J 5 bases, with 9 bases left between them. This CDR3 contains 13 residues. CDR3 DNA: TGTGCCAGCAGCTTGCGGATGGAGTATGGCTACACCTTC. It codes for CASSLRMEYGYTF.

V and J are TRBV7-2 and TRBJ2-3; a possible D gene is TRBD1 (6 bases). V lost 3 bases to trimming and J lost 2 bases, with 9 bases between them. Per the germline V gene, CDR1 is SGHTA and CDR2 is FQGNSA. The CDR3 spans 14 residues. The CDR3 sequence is CASSFGQNTDTQYF. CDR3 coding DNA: TGTGCCAGCAGCTTCGGACAGAACACAGATACGCAGTATTTT.

The CDR3 loop is CASRRPGLAGGNEQFF. The CDR3 coding sequence is TGTGCCAGTAGGAGACCGGGGCTAGCGGGAGGGAATGAGCAGTTCTTC. The chain recombines TRBV19 with TRBJ2-1; TRBD2 agrees at 12 bases. CDR3 size: 16 residues. The V and J ends lost 6 bases and 7 bases, in that order; junction bases with no gene match: 10. Germline V lookup: CDR1 LNHDA, CDR2 SQIVND (reference sequence).

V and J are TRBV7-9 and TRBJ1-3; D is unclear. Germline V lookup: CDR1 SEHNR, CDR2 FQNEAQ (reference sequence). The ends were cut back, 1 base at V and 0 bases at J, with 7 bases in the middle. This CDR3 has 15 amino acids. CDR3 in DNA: TGTGCCAGCAGCTTAGGAGTAAGCTCTGGAAACACCATATATTTT. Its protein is CASSLGVSSGNTIYF.

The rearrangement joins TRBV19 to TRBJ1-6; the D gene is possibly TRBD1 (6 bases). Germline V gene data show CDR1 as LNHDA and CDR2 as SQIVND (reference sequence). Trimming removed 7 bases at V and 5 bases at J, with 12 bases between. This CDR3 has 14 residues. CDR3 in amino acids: CASKGVLDNSPLHF. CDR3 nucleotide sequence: TGTGCCAGTAAGGGGGTACTCGATAATTCACCCCTCCACTTT.

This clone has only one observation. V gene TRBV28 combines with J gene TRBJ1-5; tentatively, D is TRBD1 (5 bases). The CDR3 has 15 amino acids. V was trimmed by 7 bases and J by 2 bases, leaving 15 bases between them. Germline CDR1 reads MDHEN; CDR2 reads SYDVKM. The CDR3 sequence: CASILVGAGNQPQHF. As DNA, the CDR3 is TGTGCCAGCATCCTAGTAGGGGCGGGCAATCAGCCCCAGCATTTT.

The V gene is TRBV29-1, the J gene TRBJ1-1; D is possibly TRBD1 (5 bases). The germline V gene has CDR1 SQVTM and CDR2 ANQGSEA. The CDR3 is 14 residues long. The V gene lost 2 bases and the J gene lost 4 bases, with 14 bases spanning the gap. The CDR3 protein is CSVERDAGITEAFF. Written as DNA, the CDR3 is TGCAGCGTTGAACGGGACGCGGGAATCACTGAAGCTTTCTTT. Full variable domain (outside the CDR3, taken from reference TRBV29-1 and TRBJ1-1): SAVISQKPSRDICQRGTSLTIQCQVDSQVTMMFWYRQQPGQSLTLIATANQGSEATYESGFVIDKFPISRPNLTFSTLTVSNMSPEDSSIYLCSVERDAGITEAFFGQGTRLTVV.

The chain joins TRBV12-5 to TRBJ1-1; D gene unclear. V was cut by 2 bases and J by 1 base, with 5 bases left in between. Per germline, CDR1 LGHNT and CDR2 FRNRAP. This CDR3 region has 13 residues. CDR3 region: CASGLTPNTEAFF. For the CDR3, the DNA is TGTGCTAGTGGTTTGACACCGAACACTGAAGCTTTCTTT.

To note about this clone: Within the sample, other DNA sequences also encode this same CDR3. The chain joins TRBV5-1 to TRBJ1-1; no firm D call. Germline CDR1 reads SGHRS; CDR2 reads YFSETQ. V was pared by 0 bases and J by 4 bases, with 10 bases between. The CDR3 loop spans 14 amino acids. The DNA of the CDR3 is TGCGCCAGCAGCTTGGGCGAGGTTGGCACTGAAGCTTTCTTT. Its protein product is CASSLGEVGTEAFF.

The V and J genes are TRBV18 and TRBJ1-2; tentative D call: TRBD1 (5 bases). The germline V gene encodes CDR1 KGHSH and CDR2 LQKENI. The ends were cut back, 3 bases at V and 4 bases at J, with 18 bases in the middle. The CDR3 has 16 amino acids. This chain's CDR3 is CASSPVWGRTTYGYTF. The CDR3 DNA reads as TGTGCCAGCTCACCGGTTTGGGGCAGAACCACCTATGGCTACACCTTC.

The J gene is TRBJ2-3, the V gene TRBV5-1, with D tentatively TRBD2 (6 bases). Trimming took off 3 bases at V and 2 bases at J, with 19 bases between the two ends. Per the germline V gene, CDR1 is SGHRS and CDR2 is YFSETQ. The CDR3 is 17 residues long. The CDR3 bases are TGCGCCAGCAGCTCCCAAAGGGGTAGCGGAGCCACAGATACGCAGTATTTT. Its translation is CASSSQRGSGATDTQYF.

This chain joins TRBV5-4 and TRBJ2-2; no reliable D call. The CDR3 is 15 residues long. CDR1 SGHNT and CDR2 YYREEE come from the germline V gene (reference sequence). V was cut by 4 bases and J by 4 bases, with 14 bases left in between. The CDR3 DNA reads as TGTGCCAGCAGCGATGCTACCTCGGGCACCGGGGAGCTGTTTTTT. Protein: CASSDATSGTGELFF.

The CDR3 DNA sequence: TGCGCTGCCGGGACAGGGAACACCCCAGATACGCAGTATTTT. It encodes CAAGTGNTPDTQYF. The rearrangement links TRBV5-1 to TRBJ2-3; 9 nucleotides align to TRBD1. This CDR3 has 14 residues. CDR1 and CDR2 (germline): SGHRS, YFSETQ.

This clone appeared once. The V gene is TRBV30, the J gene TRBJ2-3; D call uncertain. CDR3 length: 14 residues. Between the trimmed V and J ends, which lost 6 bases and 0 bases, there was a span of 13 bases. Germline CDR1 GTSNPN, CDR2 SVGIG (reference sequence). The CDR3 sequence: CACPYTGSTDTQYF. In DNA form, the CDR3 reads TGTGCCTGTCCTTATACGGGTAGCACAGATACGCAGTATTTT.

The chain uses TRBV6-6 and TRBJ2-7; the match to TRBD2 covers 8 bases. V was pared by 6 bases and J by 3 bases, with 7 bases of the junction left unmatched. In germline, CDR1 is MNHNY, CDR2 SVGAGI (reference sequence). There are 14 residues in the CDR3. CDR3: CASSDGGGGYEQYF. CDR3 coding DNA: TGTGCCAGCAGCGACGGGGGGGGCGGCTACGAGCAGTACTTC.

The CDR3 spells CAWSVSRGRTEAFF. CDR3 coding DNA: TGTGCCTGGAGTGTATCCAGGGGAAGAACTGAAGCTTTCTTT. The rearrangement links TRBV30 to TRBJ1-1; perhaps TRBD1 as D (6 bases). Germline-derived CDR1 and CDR2 are GTSNPN and SVGIG (reference sequence). The CDR3 sequence is 14 residues long. Trimming took 0 bases from V and 5 from J, leaving 13 bases between them.

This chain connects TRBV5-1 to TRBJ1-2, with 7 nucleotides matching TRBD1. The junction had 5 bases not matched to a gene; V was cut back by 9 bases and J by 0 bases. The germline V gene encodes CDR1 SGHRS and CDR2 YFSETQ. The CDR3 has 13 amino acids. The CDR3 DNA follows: TGCGCCACCCGACAGGGCGCTAACTATGGCTACACCTTC. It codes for CATRQGANYGYTF. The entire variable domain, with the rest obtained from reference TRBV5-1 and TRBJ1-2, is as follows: KAGVTQTPRYLIKTRGQQVTLSCSPISGHRSVSWYQQTPGQGLQFLFEYFSETQRNKGNFPGRFSGRQFSNSRSEMNVSTLELGDSALYLCATRQGANYGYTFGSGTRLTVV.